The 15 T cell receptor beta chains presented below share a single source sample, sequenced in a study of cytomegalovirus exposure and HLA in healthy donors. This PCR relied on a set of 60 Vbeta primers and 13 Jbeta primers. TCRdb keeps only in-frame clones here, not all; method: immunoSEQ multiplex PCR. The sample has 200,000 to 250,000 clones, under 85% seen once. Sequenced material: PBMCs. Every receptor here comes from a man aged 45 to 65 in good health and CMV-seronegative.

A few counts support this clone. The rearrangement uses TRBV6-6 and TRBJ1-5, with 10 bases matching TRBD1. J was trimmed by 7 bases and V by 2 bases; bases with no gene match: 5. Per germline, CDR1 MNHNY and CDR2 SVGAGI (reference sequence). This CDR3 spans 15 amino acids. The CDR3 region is CASSYRGQGFQPQHF. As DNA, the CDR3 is TGTGCCAGCAGTTACCGGGGACAGGGGTTCCAGCCCCAGCATTTT.

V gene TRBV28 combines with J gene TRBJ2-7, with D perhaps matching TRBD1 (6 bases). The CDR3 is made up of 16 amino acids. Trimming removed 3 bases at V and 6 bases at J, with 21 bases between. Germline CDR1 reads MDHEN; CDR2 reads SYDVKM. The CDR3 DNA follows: TGTGCCAGCAGTTTGGGGGCGCATCGTCCACCGGGCGAGCAGTACTTC. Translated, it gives CASSLGAHRPPGEQYF. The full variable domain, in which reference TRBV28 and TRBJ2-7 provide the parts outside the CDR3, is DVKVTQSSRYLVKRTGEKVFLECVQDMDHENMFWYRQDPGLGLRLIYFSYDVKMKEKGDIPEGYSVSREKKERFSLILESASTNQTSMYLCASSLGAHRPPGEQYFGPGTRLTVT.

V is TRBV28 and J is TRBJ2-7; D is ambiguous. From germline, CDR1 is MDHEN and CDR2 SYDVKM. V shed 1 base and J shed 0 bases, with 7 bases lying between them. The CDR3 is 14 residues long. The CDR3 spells CASSLFPSSYEQYF. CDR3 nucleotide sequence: TGTGCCAGCAGTTTATTTCCCAGCTCCTACGAGCAGTACTTC.

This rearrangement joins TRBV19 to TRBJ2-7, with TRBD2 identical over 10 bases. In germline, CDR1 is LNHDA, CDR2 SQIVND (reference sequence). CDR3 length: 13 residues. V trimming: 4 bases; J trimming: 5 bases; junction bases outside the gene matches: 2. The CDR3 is CASSTSGSHEQYF. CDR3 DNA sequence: TGTGCCAGTAGTACTAGCGGGAGCCACGAGCAGTACTTC.

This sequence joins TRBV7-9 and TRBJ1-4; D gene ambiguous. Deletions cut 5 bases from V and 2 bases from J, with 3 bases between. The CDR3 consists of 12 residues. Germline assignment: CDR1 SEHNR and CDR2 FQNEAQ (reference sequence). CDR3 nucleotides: TGTGCCAGCAGCCCGACTAATGAAAAACTGTTTTTT. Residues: CASSPTNEKLFF. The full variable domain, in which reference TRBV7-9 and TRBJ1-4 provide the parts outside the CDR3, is DTGVSQNPRHKITKRGQNVTFRCDPISEHNRLYWYRQTLGQGPEFLTYFQNEAQLEKSRLLSDRFSAERPKGSFSTLEIQRTEQGDSAMYLCASSPTNEKLFFGSGTQLSVL.

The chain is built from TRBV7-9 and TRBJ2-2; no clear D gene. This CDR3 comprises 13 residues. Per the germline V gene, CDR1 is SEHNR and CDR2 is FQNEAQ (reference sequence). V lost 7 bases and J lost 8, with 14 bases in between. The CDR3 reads CASTPAAAGELFF. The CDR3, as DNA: TGTGCCAGCACCCCCGCAGCAGCGGGGGAGCTGTTTTTT.

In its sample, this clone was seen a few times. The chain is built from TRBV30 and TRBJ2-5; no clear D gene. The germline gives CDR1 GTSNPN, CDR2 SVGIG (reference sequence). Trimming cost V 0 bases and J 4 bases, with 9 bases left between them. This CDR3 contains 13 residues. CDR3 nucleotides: TGTGCCTGGAGTGTGAGTTTACCAGAGACCCAGTACTTC. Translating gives CAWSVSLPETQYF.

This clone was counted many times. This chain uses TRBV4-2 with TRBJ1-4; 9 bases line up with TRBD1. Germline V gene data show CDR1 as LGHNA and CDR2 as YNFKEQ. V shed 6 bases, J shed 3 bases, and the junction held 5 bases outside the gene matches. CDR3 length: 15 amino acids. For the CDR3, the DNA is TGTGCCAGCAGAGACGGGGACAGGGCTAATGAAAAACTGTTTTTT. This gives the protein CASRDGDRANEKLFF.

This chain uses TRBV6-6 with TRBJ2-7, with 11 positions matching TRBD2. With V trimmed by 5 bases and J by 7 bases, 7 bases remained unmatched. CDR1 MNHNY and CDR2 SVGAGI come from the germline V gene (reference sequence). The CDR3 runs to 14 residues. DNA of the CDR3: TGTGCCAGCAGTCTGGAGGGACTAGCGGCGGAGCAGTACTTC. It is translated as CASSLEGLAAEQYF.

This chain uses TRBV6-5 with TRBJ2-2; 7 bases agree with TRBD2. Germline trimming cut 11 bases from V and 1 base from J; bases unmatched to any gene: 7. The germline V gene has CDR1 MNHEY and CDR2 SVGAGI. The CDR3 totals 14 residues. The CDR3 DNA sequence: TGTGCCGCGTCGGCTAGCGGGAACACCGGGGAGCTGTTTTTT. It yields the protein CAASASGNTGELFF.

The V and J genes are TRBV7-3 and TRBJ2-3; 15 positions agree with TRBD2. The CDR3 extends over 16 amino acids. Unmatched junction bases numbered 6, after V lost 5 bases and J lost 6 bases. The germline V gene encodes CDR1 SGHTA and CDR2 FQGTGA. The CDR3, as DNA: TGTGCCAGCAGCCCCGGACTAGCGGGAGGGCTTGATACGCAGTATTTT. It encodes CASSPGLAGGLDTQYF. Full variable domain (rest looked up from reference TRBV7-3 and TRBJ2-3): GAGVSQTPSNKVTEKGKYVELRCDPISGHTALYWYRQSLGQGPEFLIYFQGTGAADDSGLPNDRFFAVRPEGSVSTLKIQRTERGDSAVYLCASSPGLAGGLDTQYFGPGTRLTVL.

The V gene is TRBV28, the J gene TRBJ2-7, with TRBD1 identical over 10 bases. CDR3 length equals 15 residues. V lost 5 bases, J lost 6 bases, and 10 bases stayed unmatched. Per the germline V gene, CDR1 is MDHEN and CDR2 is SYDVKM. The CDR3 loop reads CASSTKGQGRREQYF. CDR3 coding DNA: TGTGCCAGCAGTACCAAGGGACAGGGGCGTCGCGAGCAGTACTTC.

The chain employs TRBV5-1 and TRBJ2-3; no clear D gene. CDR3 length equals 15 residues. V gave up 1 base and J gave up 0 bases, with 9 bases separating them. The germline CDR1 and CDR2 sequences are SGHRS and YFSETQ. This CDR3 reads CASSLQSPSTDTQYF. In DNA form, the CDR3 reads TGCGCCAGCAGCTTGCAAAGCCCAAGCACAGATACGCAGTATTTT.

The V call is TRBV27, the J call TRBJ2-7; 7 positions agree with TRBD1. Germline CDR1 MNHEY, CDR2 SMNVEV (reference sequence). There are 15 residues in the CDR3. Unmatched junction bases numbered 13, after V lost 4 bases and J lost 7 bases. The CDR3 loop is CASSSRTGPGLEQYF. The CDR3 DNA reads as TGTGCCAGCAGTTCGAGGACAGGCCCCGGATTAGAGCAGTACTTC.

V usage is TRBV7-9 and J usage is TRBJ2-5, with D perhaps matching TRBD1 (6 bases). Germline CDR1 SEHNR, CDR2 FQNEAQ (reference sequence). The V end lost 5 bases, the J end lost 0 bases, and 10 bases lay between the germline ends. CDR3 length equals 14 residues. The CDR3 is CASSRTEYQETQYF. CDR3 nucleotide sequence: TGTGCCAGCAGCCGGACAGAGTACCAAGAGACCCAGTACTTC.